Listed below are T cell receptor beta chains from one sample, sequenced in a study. In TCRdb, the RT-PCR reads were re-called with MiXCR into one record per CDR3 protein. The sample carries hundreds of thousands of distinct CDR3 sequences, 12% to 15% recorded once. Sequencing was done on a sample of memory CD4+ T cells from blood. The receptors were sampled from a female donor in good health, serving as a healthy control. CDR3s include the opening cysteine and the closing phenylalanine or tryptophan. A D gene is named only where the DNA matches it firmly. Rows give clone size only sometimes, using once, few, many, or a class for an expanded clone.

CDR3: CASSFRGAQETQYF; DNA: TGTGCCAGCAGTTTCCGGGGGGCTCAAGAGACCCAGTACTTC; J: TRBJ2-5; size: many; D: -; V: TRBV12-3/TRBV12-4
CDR3: CASSLVFGSGNEQFF; DNA: TGTGCCAGCAGCTTAGTATTTGGATCGGGGAATGAGCAGTTCTTC; J: TRBJ2-1; size: few; D: -; V: TRBV11-3
CDR3: CASRASVGGEQFF; DNA: TGTGCCAGCAGGGCATCGGTGGGTGGGGAGCAGTTCTTC; J: TRBJ2-1; size: few; D: -; V: TRBV6-2/TRBV6-3
CDR3: CASSLPRETLRPDYF; DNA: TGTGCCAGCAGTCTCCCCCGGGAAACCCTGAGGCCCGACTACTTC; J: TRBJ2-5; size: -; D: -; V: TRBV28
CDR3: CSAPGQEVFRGYTF; DNA: TGCAGTGCTCCTGGACAGGAAGTTTTTCGTGGCTACACCTTC; J: TRBJ1-2; size: -; D: TRBD1; V: TRBV20-1
CDR3: CSARSSGRGSYNEQFF; DNA: TGCAGTGCTAGGTCTAGCGGGAGGGGTTCCTACAATGAGCAGTTCTTC; J: TRBJ2-1; size: -; D: TRBD2; V: TRBV20-1
CDR3: CASSTRVGSSTDTQYF; DNA: TGTGCCAGCAGCACCCGAGTGGGGTCTAGCACAGATACGCAGTATTTT; J: TRBJ2-3; size: -; D: -; V: TRBV9
CDR3: CASIHSGANVLTF; DNA: TGTGCCAGCATTCACTCTGGGGCCAACGTCCTGACTTTC; J: TRBJ2-6; size: -; D: -; V: TRBV2
CDR3: CASNPGTDVYEQYF; DNA: TGTGCCAGCAACCCCGGGACCGACGTATACGAGCAGTACTTC; J: TRBJ2-7; size: many; D: -; V: TRBV12-3/TRBV12-4
CDR3: CSARVQAAGLSGNTIYF; DNA: TGCAGTGCTAGAGTACAGGCGGCAGGGCTCTCTGGAAACACCATATATTTT; J: TRBJ1-3; size: few; D: -; V: TRBV20-1
CDR3: CSAMLLGRDYEQYF; DNA: TGCAGTGCCATGTTGTTGGGGCGTGACTACGAGCAGTACTTC; J: TRBJ2-7; size: -; D: -; V: TRBV20-1
CDR3: CASSLYGVGSEAFF; DNA: TGTGCCAGCAGCTTATACGGGGTAGGCTCTGAAGCTTTCTTT; J: TRBJ1-1; size: -; D: -; V: TRBV7-2
CDR3: CASSRTGGGQETQYF; DNA: TGTGCCAGCAGCCGTACAGGGGGCGGGCAAGAGACCCAGTACTTC; J: TRBJ2-5; size: many; D: TRBD1; V: TRBV7-9
CDR3: CASSRQGGSQPQHF; DNA: TGTGCCAGCAGTCGACAGGGAGGCAGCCAGCCCCAGCATTTT; J: TRBJ1-5; size: few; D: TRBD1; V: TRBV28
CDR3: CATSTQGATGYTF; DNA: TGTGCCACCAGCACACAGGGGGCGACGGGCTACACCTTC; J: TRBJ1-2; size: -; D: TRBD1; V: TRBV15
CDR3: CASRGTRLAQRFAHLEQYF; DNA: TGTGCCAGCCGGGGCACGCGTCTAGCGCAGCGTTTTGCCCATCTCGAGCAGTACTTC; J: TRBJ2-7; size: -; D: -; V: TRBV6-2/TRBV6-3
CDR3: CSADLRATGNFYGYTF; DNA: TGCAGTGCCGACTTACGAGCGACAGGGAATTTTTATGGCTACACCTTC; J: TRBJ1-2; size: -; D: TRBD1; V: TRBV20-1
CDR3: CASSFGQGAYGYTF; DNA: TGTGCCAGCAGCTTCGGACAGGGGGCCTATGGCTACACCTTC; J: TRBJ1-2; size: few; D: TRBD1; V: TRBV7-2
CDR3: CSATDLGETQYF; DNA: TGCAGTGCTACAGACCTCGGAGAGACCCAGTACTTC; J: TRBJ2-5; size: -; D: -; V: TRBV20-1
CDR3: CSAYSGYGYTF; DNA: TGCAGTGCTTACTCAGGGTATGGCTACACCTTC; J: TRBJ1-2; size: few; D: -; V: TRBV20-1
CDR3: CATSVRTDNTGELFF; DNA: TGTGCCACCAGTGTTAGGACAGATAACACCGGGGAGCTGTTTTTT; J: TRBJ2-2; size: few; D: -; V: TRBV24-1
CDR3: CSVMGQVNQPQHF; DNA: TGCAGCGTTATGGGACAGGTCAATCAGCCCCAGCATTTT; J: TRBJ1-5; size: many; D: TRBD1; V: TRBV29-1
CDR3: CSAYRDRGTQPQHF; DNA: TGCAGTGCTTACCGGGACAGGGGAACTCAGCCCCAGCATTTT; J: TRBJ1-5; size: few; D: TRBD1; V: TRBV20-1
CDR3: CASSSPLIGTGELFF; DNA: TGTGCCAGCAGTTCCCCCTTGATAGGGACCGGGGAGCTGTTTTTT; J: TRBJ2-2; size: -; D: -; V: TRBV27
CDR3: CASSQTGYGYTF; DNA: TGCGCCAGCAGCCAGACAGGGTACGGCTACACCTTC; J: TRBJ1-2; size: many; D: TRBD1; V: TRBV4-3
CDR3: CASTQPGASYGYTF; DNA: TGTGCCAGCACCCAACCGGGGGCCTCTTATGGCTACACCTTC; J: TRBJ1-2; size: many; D: -; V: TRBV6-5
CDR3: CASSLATGLAGVPHSYEQYF; DNA: TGTGCCAGCAGCTTAGCGACTGGACTAGCGGGAGTCCCACACTCCTACGAGCAGTACTTC; J: TRBJ2-7; size: -; D: TRBD2; V: TRBV7-2
CDR3: CASSQLGSSGNTIYF; DNA: TGCGCCAGCAGCCAACTAGGGAGTTCTGGAAACACCATATATTTT; J: TRBJ1-3; size: many; D: -; V: TRBV4-1
CDR3: CASSSEWGKVVGSPLHF; DNA: TGTGCCAGCAGTTCGGAATGGGGGAAGGTGGTCGGTTCACCCCTCCACTTT; J: TRBJ1-6; size: few; D: -; V: TRBV12-3/TRBV12-4
CDR3: CASSPPNGGVNNEQFF; DNA: TGTGCCAGCAGCCCCCCCAACGGGGGGGTTAACAATGAGCAGTTCTTC; J: TRBJ2-1; size: -; D: TRBD2; V: TRBV7-3
CDR3: CSVARGGANVLTF; DNA: TGCAGCGTTGCCAGGGGGGGGGCCAACGTCCTGACTTTC; J: TRBJ2-6; size: many; D: TRBD1; V: TRBV29-1
CDR3: CASSRGGQTSPLHF; DNA: TGTGCCAGCAGCCGGGGGGGGCAGACTTCACCCCTCCACTTT; J: TRBJ1-6; size: many; D: -; V: TRBV12-3/TRBV12-4
CDR3: CASSLSTDSGDTQYF; DNA: TGCGCCAGCAGCTTGAGCACCGATAGCGGCGATACGCAGTATTTT; J: TRBJ2-3; size: -; D: -; V: TRBV5-1
CDR3: CASSRTGHTGELFF; DNA: TGTGCCAGCAGTAGGACAGGACACACCGGGGAGCTGTTTTTT; J: TRBJ2-2; size: few; D: TRBD1; V: TRBV6-6
CDR3: CATAQSRGGTQYF; DNA: TGTGCCACCGCCCAATCACGGGGAGGGACCCAGTACTTC; J: TRBJ2-5; size: -; D: -; V: TRBV6-2/TRBV6-3
CDR3: CASGEGDTQYF; DNA: TGTGCCAGCGGGGAGGGAGATACGCAGTATTTT; J: TRBJ2-3; size: -; D: TRBD2; V: TRBV6-4
CDR3: CASSLSMFGEKLFF; DNA: TGTGCCAGCAGCTTGAGTATGTTCGGTGAAAAACTGTTTTTT; J: TRBJ1-4; size: few; D: -; V: TRBV5-6